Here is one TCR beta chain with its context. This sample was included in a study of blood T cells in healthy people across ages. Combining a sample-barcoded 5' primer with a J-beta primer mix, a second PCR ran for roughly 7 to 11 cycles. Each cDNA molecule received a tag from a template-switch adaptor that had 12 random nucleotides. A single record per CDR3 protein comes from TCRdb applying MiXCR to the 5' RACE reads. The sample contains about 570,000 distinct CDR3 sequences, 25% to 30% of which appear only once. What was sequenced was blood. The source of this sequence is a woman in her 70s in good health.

The CDR3 loop reads CSAGDGRAYNSPLHF. CDR3 bases: TGCAGTGCCGGGGACGGACGGGCCTATAATTCACCCCTCCACTTT. This chain links TRBV20-1 with TRBJ1-6; possibly TRBD1 for D (5 bases). Germline V lookup: CDR1 DFQATT, CDR2 SNEGSKA (reference sequence). Trimming removed 6 bases at V and 2 bases at J, with 14 bases between. The CDR3 totals 15 residues.